These T cell receptor beta chains were read from a single sample in a study of PD-1 blockade in classical Hodgkin lymphoma. Clones were read by immunoSEQ multiplex PCR, and TCRdb kept only the in-frame ones, dropping some. The sample has about 97,000 clones, over 70% seen once. The sample here was peripheral blood mononuclear cells (PBMCs), taken at baseline. Receptors originate from a human donor with classical Hodgkin lymphoma. Each CDR3 is given with its conserved first and last residue. The order of the fields is J gene, V gene, CDR3 protein.

>TRBJ2-7|TRBV28
CATSNPGTVTYEQYF
>TRBJ2-7|TRBV4-1
CASSQPGQGAYEQYF
>TRBJ2-2|TRBV29-1
CSVVRVDTGELFF
>TRBJ2-3|TRBV19
CASSLRRASTDTQYF
>TRBJ2-5|TRBV18
CASSQVVFAGGQETQYF
>TRBJ2-3|TRBV9
CASSSTAQTDTQYF
>TRBJ2-5|TRBV11-3
CASSHEFQETQYF
>TRBJ1-2|TRBV7-9
CASSIQDRVRNGYTF
>TRBJ2-7|TRBV23-1
CASSQFLSGPDPQEQYF
>TRBJ2-5|TRBV7-9
CASSLLAGGGETQYF
>TRBJ2-1|TRBV5-1
CASSLFSRTNEQFF
>TRBJ2-2|TRBV5-4
CASSLRGGPATGELFF
>TRBJ2-2|TRBV4-2
CASSPGLAGGPGGELFF
>TRBJ1-2|TRBV14
CASSQEQAGYYGYTF
>TRBJ2-2|TRBV6-5
CASSLTTSPYGELFF
>TRBJ2-2|TRBV28
CASSYSGELFF
>TRBJ1-4|TRBV19
CASSTPRTGTNEKLFF
>TRBJ2-3|TRBV27
CASSLYLGAGTDTQYF
>TRBJ2-1|TRBV11-2
CASSEGGLAGALYNEQFF
>TRBJ1-3|TRBV7-2
CASSFYGGQDTIYF
>TRBJ1-2|TRBV10-3
CAIRETGQPNYGYTF
>TRBJ2-1|TRBV9
CASSVWGSSYNEQFF